The sequence of this T cell receptor beta chain was determined in a study of T cells in Graves' hyperthyroidism and ophthalmopathy. Study observations and caveats: Ophthalmopathy could be told apart from stable hyperthyroidism with a 13 V-J model.

Exclusion of patients followed from uncontrolled infection, other autoimmune disease, pregnancy or lactation. Diagnostic decisions used clinical symptoms, serum thyroxine and TRAb, thyroid ultrasound and orbital computed tomography. It was around 11 ml of fresh peripheral blood that supplied the PBMCs. Amplification yielded TCR beta CDR3 regions, with RNA transcripts as the source. First-round RT-PCR targeting the TCR CDR3 was performed with the HTBI primer set. MiXCR, run by TCRdb on the multiplex PCR reads, gives a single entry per CDR3 protein. The table shows about half a million distinct CDR3 sequences, with approximately 25% occurring only once. Trimming cost V 6 bases and J 2 bases; bases outside gene matches: 7. Germline V gene sequence: CDR1 MDHEN, CDR2 SYDVKM. This CDR3 has 14 amino acids. Concerning this clonotype: What it binds is not known.

Sequencing was done on a sample of blood. V usage is TRBV28 and J usage is TRBJ2-7; 7 nucleotides match TRBD1. The receptor comes from a young woman with Graves' ophthalmopathy. DNA of the CDR3: TGTGCCAGCAGGAGACAGGGATTGACCTACGAGCAGTACTTC. Its translation: CASRRQGLTYEQYF.